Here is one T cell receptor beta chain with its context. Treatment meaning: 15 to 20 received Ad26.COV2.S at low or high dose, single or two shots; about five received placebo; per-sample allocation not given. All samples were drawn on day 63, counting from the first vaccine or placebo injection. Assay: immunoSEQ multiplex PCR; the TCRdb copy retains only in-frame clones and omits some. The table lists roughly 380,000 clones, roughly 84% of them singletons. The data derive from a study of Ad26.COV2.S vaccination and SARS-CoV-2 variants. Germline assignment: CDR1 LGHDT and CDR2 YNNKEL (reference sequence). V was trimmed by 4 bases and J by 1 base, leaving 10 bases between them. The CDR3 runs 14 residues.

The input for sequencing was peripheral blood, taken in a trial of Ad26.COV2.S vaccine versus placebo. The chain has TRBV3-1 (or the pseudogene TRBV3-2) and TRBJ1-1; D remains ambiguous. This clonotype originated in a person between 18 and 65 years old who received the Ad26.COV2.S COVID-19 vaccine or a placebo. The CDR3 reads CASSLGSTNTEAFF. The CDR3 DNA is TGTGCCAGCAGCCTAGGGTCGACGAACACTGAAGCTTTCTTT.